This T cell receptor (beta chain) came from a study of T cells in Graves' hyperthyroidism and ophthalmopathy. The wider study: It was at initial diagnosis, before any treatment, that peripheral blood was collected. Study conclusions and caveats: Ophthalmopathy prediction by the model preceded onset by a median 6.5 months. A 13 V-J model separated ophthalmopathy from stable hyperthyroidism.

This CDR3 spans 15 amino acids. Germline V gene sequence: CDR1 SGHVS, CDR2 FQNEAQ. The V gene lost 6 bases and the J gene lost 8 bases, with 19 bases spanning the gap. To note about this clonotype: Its antigen is still unknown.

RNA transcripts were the template for amplifying TCR beta CDR3 regions. The HTBI primer set served for first-round RT-PCR of the TCR CDR3. TCRdb reanalysed the multiplex PCR reads using MiXCR and keeps one entry per CDR3 protein. The table has a few hundred thousand distinct CDR3 sequences, roughly 15% seen once. Clinical symptoms, serum thyroxine, TRAb, thyroid ultrasound and orbital computed tomography established diagnosis. The sequence was obtained from a woman between 45 and 65 years old with Graves' hyperthyroidism that later progressed to Graves' ophthalmopathy. The sample comprised blood. V is TRBV7-8 and J is TRBJ2-2; D is possibly TRBD1 or TRBD2 (7 bases each). The CDR3 sequence: CASRTRGGKVGELFF. The CDR3 DNA reads TGTGCCAGCAGAACCAGGGGGGGGAAGGTTGGGGAGCTGTTTTTT.